The 8 T cell receptor beta chains below all came from one sample that was sequenced in a study of cytomegalovirus exposure and HLA in healthy donors. PCR amplification relied on 60 Vbeta primers (plus 13 Jbeta primers). Assay: immunoSEQ multiplex PCR; the TCRdb copy retains only in-frame clones and omits some. The sample shows about 140,000 clones, 65% to 80% of them seen only once. Specimen: PBMCs. These receptors were taken from a woman in her thirties in good health and CMV-seronegative.

This clone appeared once. This chain connects TRBV7-2 to TRBJ1-2, with 7 bases matching TRBD1. Germline values: CDR1 SGHTA, CDR2 FQGNSA. The CDR3 spans 13 residues. Trimming took 3 bases from V and 5 from J; bases not matched to a gene: 3. The CDR3 is CASSLAGGYGYTF. CDR3 bases: TGTGCCAGCAGCTTGGCAGGGGGGTATGGCTACACCTTC.

The chain links TRBV7-9 to TRBJ2-5; no clear D gene. The CDR3 sequence is 14 residues long. The ends were cut back, 2 bases at V and 6 bases at J, with 13 bases in the middle. Germline loops: CDR1 SEHNR, CDR2 FQNEAQ (reference sequence). CDR3 in amino acids: CASSLLAPAQTQYF. The DNA of the CDR3 is TGTGCCAGCAGCTTATTAGCCCCGGCACAGACCCAGTACTTC.

V is TRBV28 and J is TRBJ1-2; 10 nucleotides align to TRBD1. This CDR3 spans 13 amino acids. Per germline, CDR1 MDHEN and CDR2 SYDVKM. V shed 6 bases and J 4 bases; nucleotides not matched to a gene: 2. The CDR3 DNA sequence: TGTGCCAGCAGGACAGGGGGCCCCTATGGCTACACCTTC. It is translated as CASRTGGPYGYTF.

V gene TRBV11-1 combines with J gene TRBJ2-5; 7 bases match TRBD2. The J call is uncertain, as TRBJ2-7 better fits the DNA end. Germline V gene lookup returns CDR1 SGHAT and CDR2 FQDESV (reference sequence). The CDR3 totals 15 residues. CDR3 sequence (DNA): TGTGCCAGCAGCTTAGGGGAGGGCGGACTCTACGAGCAGTACTTC. Its translation is CASSLGEGGLYEQYF.

This clone showed up just a few times. The chain is built from TRBV6-1 and TRBJ2-1; tentatively, D is TRBD1 (5 bases). Trimming removed 5 bases at V and 7 bases at J, with 12 bases between. This CDR3 contains 13 residues. Germline loops: CDR1 MNHNS, CDR2 SASEGT. The CDR3 region is CASSSGPQNEQFF. The CDR3 nucleotides are TGTGCCAGCAGTTCAGGGCCACAAAATGAGCAGTTCTTC.

The gene calls are TRBV18 and TRBJ1-2; 7 nucleotides agree with TRBD1. Per the germline V gene, CDR1 is KGHSH and CDR2 is LQKENI. After removal of 6 bases from V and 3 bases from J, the junction contained 4 bases not matched to a gene. The length of the CDR3 is 13 residues. In DNA form, the CDR3 reads TGTGCCAGCTCCCAAGGACAGGACTATGGCTACACCTTC. Its translation: CASSQGQDYGYTF.

The chain is built from TRBV28 and TRBJ1-5, with TRBD1 as a possible D gene (6 bases). The germline CDR1 and CDR2 sequences are MDHEN and SYDVKM. The length of the CDR3 is 14 residues. Trimming left V 7 bases short and J 7 bases short, with 17 bases between. The CDR3 DNA follows: TGTGCCAGCAACGTGAACAGGGAAAGACAGCCCCAGCATTTT. Translating it yields CASNVNRERQPQHF.

This chain joins TRBV9 and TRBJ2-1, with no clear D. V lost 0 bases and J lost 4, with 11 bases in between. The CDR3 sequence is 15 residues long. The germline V gene encodes CDR1 SGDLS and CDR2 YYNGEE. The CDR3 spells CASSVALERYNEQFF. For the CDR3, the DNA is TGTGCCAGCAGCGTAGCGCTGGAGCGTTACAATGAGCAGTTCTTC.